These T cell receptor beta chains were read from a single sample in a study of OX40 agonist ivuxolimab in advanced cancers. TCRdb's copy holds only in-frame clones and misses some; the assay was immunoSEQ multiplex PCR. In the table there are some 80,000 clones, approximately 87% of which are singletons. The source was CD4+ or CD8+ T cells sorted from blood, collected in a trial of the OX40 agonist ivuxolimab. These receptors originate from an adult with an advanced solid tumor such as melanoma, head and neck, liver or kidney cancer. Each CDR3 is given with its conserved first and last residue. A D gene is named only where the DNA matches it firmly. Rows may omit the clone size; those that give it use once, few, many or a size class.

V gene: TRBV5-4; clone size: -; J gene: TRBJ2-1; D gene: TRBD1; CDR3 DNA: TGTGCCAGCAGCGAACGGACAGGGGTGAATGAGCAGTTCTTC; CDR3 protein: CASSERTGVNEQFF
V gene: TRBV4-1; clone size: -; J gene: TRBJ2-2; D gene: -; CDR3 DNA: TGCGCCAGCAGCCAAGTCACAGGGCCCGGGGAGCTGTTTTTT; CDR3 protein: CASSQVTGPGELFF
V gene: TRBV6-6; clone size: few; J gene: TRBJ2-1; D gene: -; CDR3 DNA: TGTGCCAGCAGTTCAGTATCAGGGTTGTTCTTC; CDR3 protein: CASSSVSGLFF
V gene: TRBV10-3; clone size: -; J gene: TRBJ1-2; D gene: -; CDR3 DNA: TGTGCCATAAAAGACAGCTCGGAAGATGGCTACACCTTC; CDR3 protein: CAIKDSSEDGYTF
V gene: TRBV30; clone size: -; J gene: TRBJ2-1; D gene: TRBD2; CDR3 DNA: TGTGCCTGGAGTGTACGCGGGGGTGGGAATGAGCAGTTCTTC; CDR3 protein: CAWSVRGGGNEQFF
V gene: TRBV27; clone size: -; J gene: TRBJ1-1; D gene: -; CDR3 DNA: TGTGCCAGCACCCAAACAGGAGCATTTAACACTGAAGCTTTCTTT; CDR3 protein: CASTQTGAFNTEAFF
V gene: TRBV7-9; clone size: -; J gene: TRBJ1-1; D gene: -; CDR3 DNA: TGTGCCAGCAGCTTAGGGAGTACCACTGAAGCTTTCTTT; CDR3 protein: CASSLGSTTEAFF
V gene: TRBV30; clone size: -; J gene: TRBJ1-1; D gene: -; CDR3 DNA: TGTGCCTGGAGTGTAGGGCAGGGTTACACTGAAGCTTTCTTT; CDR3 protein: CAWSVGQGYTEAFF
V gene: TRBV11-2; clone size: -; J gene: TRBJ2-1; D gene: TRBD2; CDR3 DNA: TGTGCCAGCAGCTTAGTAGCGGGAGTCCTCCGCGATGAGCAGTTCTTC; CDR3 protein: CASSLVAGVLRDEQFF
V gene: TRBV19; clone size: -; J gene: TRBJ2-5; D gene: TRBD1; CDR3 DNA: TGTGCCAGTAGTTCTGGGACAGGGGAAGAGACCCAGTACTTC; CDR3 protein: CASSSGTGEETQYF
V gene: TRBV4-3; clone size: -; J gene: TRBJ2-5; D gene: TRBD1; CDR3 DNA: TGCGCCAGCAGCACCCACAGGGGGTTGGCAGAGACCCAGTACTTC; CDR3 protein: CASSTHRGLAETQYF
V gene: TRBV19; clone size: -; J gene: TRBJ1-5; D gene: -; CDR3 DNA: TGTGCCAGTAGTATAGAGGGGGGGCGGGGCAATCAGCCCCAGCATTTT; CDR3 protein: CASSIEGGRGNQPQHF
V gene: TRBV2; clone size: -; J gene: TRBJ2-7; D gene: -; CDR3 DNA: TGTGCCAGCAGAACAGGGTCGGGCTACGAGCAGTACTTC; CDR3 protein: CASRTGSGYEQYF
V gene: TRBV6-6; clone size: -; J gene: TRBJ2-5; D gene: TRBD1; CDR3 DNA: TGTGCCAGCCGGAAGGCCGGGCAGGGGGCTGGAGAGACCCAGTACTTC; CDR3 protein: CASRKAGQGAGETQYF
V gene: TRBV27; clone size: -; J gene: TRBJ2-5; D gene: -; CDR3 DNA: TGTGCCAGCAGTTTGGGCCGAACCGAGACCCAGTACTTC; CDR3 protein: CASSLGRTETQYF
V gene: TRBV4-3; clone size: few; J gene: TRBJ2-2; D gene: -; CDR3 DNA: TGCGCCAGCAGCCAAGACCCTAACAGGGCCACCGGGGAGCTGTTTTTT; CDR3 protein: CASSQDPNRATGELFF
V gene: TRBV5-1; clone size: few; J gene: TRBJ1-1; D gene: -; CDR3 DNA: TGCGCCAGCAGCTCACAGGGGAACACTGAAGCTTTCTTT; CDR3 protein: CASSSQGNTEAFF
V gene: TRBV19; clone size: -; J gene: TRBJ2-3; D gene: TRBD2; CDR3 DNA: TGTGCCAGTAGTATTACGGGGGGGTCCACAGATACGCAGTATTTT; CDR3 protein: CASSITGGSTDTQYF
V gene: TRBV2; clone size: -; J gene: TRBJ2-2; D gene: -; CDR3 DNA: TGTGCCAGCAGTAGGAAGGCGAACACCGGGGAGCTGTTTTTT; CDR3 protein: CASSRKANTGELFF
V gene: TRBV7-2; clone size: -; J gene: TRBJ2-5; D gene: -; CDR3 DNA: TGTGCCAGCAGCCCCCAGGTCGAGACCCAGTACTTC; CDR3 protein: CASSPQVETQYF
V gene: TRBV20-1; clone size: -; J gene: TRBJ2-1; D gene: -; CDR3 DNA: TGCAGTGCTAGAAGGGCTAATGAGCAGTTCTTC; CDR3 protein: CSARRANEQFF
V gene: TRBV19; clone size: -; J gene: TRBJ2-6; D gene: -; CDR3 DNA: TGTGCCAGTAGTACCCCCCCACTTGAGGCCAACGTCCTGACTTTC; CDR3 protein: CASSTPPLEANVLTF
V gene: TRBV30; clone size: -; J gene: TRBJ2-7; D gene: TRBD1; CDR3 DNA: TGTGCCTGGAATCGTGTCGGGGACAGAGCCTACGAGCAGTACTTC; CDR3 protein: CAWNRVGDRAYEQYF
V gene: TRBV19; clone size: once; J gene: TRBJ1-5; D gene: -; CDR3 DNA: TGTGCCAGTAGTATGCGGTCTATACAGCCCCAGCATTTT; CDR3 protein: CASSMRSIQPQHF
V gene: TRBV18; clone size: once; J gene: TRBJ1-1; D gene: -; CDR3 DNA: TGTGCCAGCTCACCAGTGGGGGGGGGAACTGAAGCTTTCTTT; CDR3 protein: CASSPVGGGTEAFF
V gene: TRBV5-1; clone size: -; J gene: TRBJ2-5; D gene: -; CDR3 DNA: TGCGCCAGCAGCTTGCTCGGGGGGCGGGAGACCCAGTACTTC; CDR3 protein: CASSLLGGRETQYF
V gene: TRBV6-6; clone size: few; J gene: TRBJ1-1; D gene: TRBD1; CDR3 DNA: TGTGCCAGCAGTACCTCGGGGGGACAGACGAACACTGAAGCTTTCTTT; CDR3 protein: CASSTSGGQTNTEAFF
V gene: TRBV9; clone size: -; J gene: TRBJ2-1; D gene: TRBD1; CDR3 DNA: TGTGCCAGCAGCGGGGGACAGGGGTTGGATGAGCAGTTCTTC; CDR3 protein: CASSGGQGLDEQFF
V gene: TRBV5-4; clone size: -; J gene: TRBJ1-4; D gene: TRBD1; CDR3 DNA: TGTGCCAGCAGCTTGGCCCAGGACAGGGGTATAAATGAAAAACTGTTTTTT; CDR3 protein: CASSLAQDRGINEKLFF